This T cell receptor (beta chain) is from a study of T cells in Graves' hyperthyroidism and ophthalmopathy. Study-wide findings and caveats: In the blood, most expanded thyroid clonotypes above 0.001 appeared as well.

Amplified TCR beta CDR3 regions derived from RNA transcripts. The HTBI set primed first-round TCR CDR3 RT-PCR. TCRdb passed the multiplex PCR reads through MiXCR, listing each CDR3 protein once. The table has approximately 570,000 distinct CDR3 sequences, 20% seen once; the top ten hold 47%. Diagnoses were made from clinical symptoms, serum measures (thyroxine and TRAb), thyroid ultrasound and orbital computed tomography. CDR3 length equals 13 residues. The ends were cut back, 6 bases at V and 1 base at J, with 7 bases in the middle. Germline CDR1 reads SGHAT; CDR2 reads FQNNGV. Turning to this clonotype: The antigen is undetermined.

The chain combines TRBV11-2 with TRBJ1-3, with a weak D call TRBD1 (6 bases). Sample: blood. The receptor's source is a man aged 40-49 years with Graves' ophthalmopathy. Here the CDR3 reads CASSTGSGNTIYF. The CDR3 DNA reads as TGTGCCAGCAGTACAGGGTCTGGAAACACCATATATTTT.